This T cell receptor beta chain is drawn from a study of OX40 agonist ivuxolimab in advanced cancers. Whole-study findings and limits: At doses 0.1 to 3.0 mg/kg, CD4+ and CD8+ clones expanded. Patients with a partial response at 0.1-3.0 mg/kg had among the lowest clonal expansion. Low normalized clonal expansion also occurred in some nonresponding patients.

Exclusion of a patient followed from autoimmune disease history or systemic immunosuppression. CDR1 SGHVS and CDR2 FNYEAQ come from the germline V gene. The CDR3 loop spans 16 amino acids. With 1 base removed from V and 4 bases from J, the gap between germline ends came to 13 bases. A remark on this clone: Its target is not known.

Measured with immunoSEQ multiplex PCR; TCRdb has only the in-frame clones, and not every one. The table lists some 42,000 clones, about 86% of them singletons. Sequencing was performed on CD4+ or CD8+ T cells sorted from blood, taken in a trial of the OX40 agonist ivuxolimab. The V and J genes are TRBV7-6 and TRBJ2-2; D is perhaps TRBD2 (6 bases). This receptor was taken from an adult with an advanced solid tumor such as melanoma, head and neck, liver or kidney cancer. The CDR3 loop is CASSLEERVLTGELFF. The CDR3 DNA follows: TGTGCCAGCAGCTTAGAGGAGCGGGTGCTCACCGGGGAGCTGTTTTTT.